A selection of T cell receptor beta chains follows, all from one sample in a study of shared clonotypes between healthy human individuals. Sequenced by immunoSEQ multiplex PCR; TCRdb stores in-frame clones only, minus some. The sample holds approximately 840,000 clones, 90% to 97% seen once. Sequenced: naive CD8+ T cells sorted from blood. The origin of the receptors is a man aged 25-45 years in good health. The CDR3 runs from the conserved cysteine through the conserved F or W. A D gene is named only where the DNA matches it firmly. For some rows the clone size is stated as once, few or many, or as a class when expanded; others skip it.

CDR3 length: 11; D gene: -; V gene: TRBV27; J gene: TRBJ2-3; clone size: -; CDR3 protein: CASKVTDTQYF; CDR3 DNA: TGTGCCAGCAAGGTGACAGATACGCAGTATTTT
CDR3 length: 16; D gene: -; V gene: TRBV5-1; J gene: TRBJ2-2; clone size: -; CDR3 protein: CASSLDREVNTGELFF; CDR3 DNA: TGCGCCAGCAGCTTGGACAGGGAGGTAAACACCGGGGAGCTGTTTTTT
CDR3 length: 13; D gene: -; V gene: TRBV29-1; J gene: TRBJ2-3; clone size: -; CDR3 protein: CSVETGFTDTQYF; CDR3 DNA: TGCAGCGTTGAAACAGGTTTCACAGATACGCAGTATTTT
CDR3 length: 15; D gene: -; V gene: TRBV4-3; J gene: TRBJ1-1; clone size: -; CDR3 protein: CASSQERTEDTEAFF; CDR3 DNA: TGCGCCAGCAGCCAAGAAAGGACAGAAGACACTGAAGCTTTCTTT
CDR3 length: 14; D gene: -; V gene: TRBV4-2; J gene: TRBJ2-5; clone size: -; CDR3 protein: CASSHPTLLETQYF; CDR3 DNA: TGTGCCAGCAGCCACCCGACCCTATTAGAGACCCAGTACTTC
CDR3 length: 17; D gene: -; V gene: TRBV7-9; J gene: TRBJ2-1; clone size: -; CDR3 protein: CASSLVSLGPRNNEQFF; CDR3 DNA: TGTGCCAGCAGCTTAGTCTCACTAGGGCCCAGAAACAATGAGCAGTTCTTC
CDR3 length: 14; D gene: TRBD1; V gene: TRBV5-5; J gene: TRBJ2-1; clone size: few; CDR3 protein: CASRSDRGSNEQFF; CDR3 DNA: TGTGCCAGCAGGTCGGACAGGGGATCCAATGAGCAGTTCTTC
CDR3 length: 17; D gene: TRBD2; V gene: TRBV7-6; J gene: TRBJ2-2; clone size: -; CDR3 protein: CASSSLAGVTGTGELFF; CDR3 DNA: TGTGCCAGCAGCTCACTAGCGGGAGTAACGGGTACCGGGGAGCTGTTTTTT
CDR3 length: 18; D gene: -; V gene: TRBV27; J gene: TRBJ2-3; clone size: -; CDR3 protein: CASSLLAAGGPVKDTQYF; CDR3 DNA: TGTGCCAGCAGTTTATTGGCTGCCGGCGGTCCCGTGAAGGATACGCAGTATTTT
CDR3 length: 14; D gene: -; V gene: TRBV29-1; J gene: TRBJ2-1; clone size: -; CDR3 protein: CSVEGIGSYNEQFF; CDR3 DNA: TGCAGCGTTGAGGGGATTGGCTCCTACAATGAGCAGTTCTTC
CDR3 length: 15; D gene: TRBD2; V gene: TRBV27; J gene: TRBJ2-3; clone size: -; CDR3 protein: CASSFALAGTDTQYF; CDR3 DNA: TGTGCCAGCAGCTTTGCACTAGCGGGCACAGATACGCAGTATTTT
CDR3 length: 10; D gene: -; V gene: TRBV29-1; J gene: TRBJ2-3; clone size: -; CDR3 protein: CSASWDTQYF; CDR3 DNA: TGCAGCGCCTCTTGGGATACGCAGTATTTT
CDR3 length: 14; D gene: -; V gene: TRBV4-3; J gene: TRBJ2-5; clone size: -; CDR3 protein: CASSQGTFQETQYF; CDR3 DNA: TGCGCCAGCAGCCAAGGGACATTTCAAGAGACCCAGTACTTC
CDR3 length: 15; D gene: TRBD1; V gene: TRBV10-2; J gene: TRBJ2-2; clone size: -; CDR3 protein: CASSEPQDRGGELFF; CDR3 DNA: TGCGCCAGCAGTGAGCCGCAGGACAGGGGCGGGGAGCTGTTTTTT
CDR3 length: 14; D gene: -; V gene: TRBV27; J gene: TRBJ2-7; clone size: -; CDR3 protein: CASSWGATSYEQYF; CDR3 DNA: TGTGCCAGCAGTTGGGGGGCAACCTCCTACGAGCAGTACTTC
CDR3 length: 16; D gene: -; V gene: TRBV6-4; J gene: TRBJ2-2; clone size: few; CDR3 protein: CASSDSGSSRTGELFF; CDR3 DNA: TGTGCCAGCAGTGACTCGGGGAGCTCGAGGACCGGGGAGCTGTTTTTT
CDR3 length: 14; D gene: -; V gene: TRBV10-3; J gene: TRBJ2-5; clone size: -; CDR3 protein: CAISAPGIQETQYF; CDR3 DNA: TGTGCCATCAGTGCCCCGGGGATCCAAGAGACCCAGTACTTC
CDR3 length: 15; D gene: -; V gene: TRBV7-9; J gene: TRBJ2-5; clone size: -; CDR3 protein: CASSLAKRGEETQYF; CDR3 DNA: TGTGCCAGCAGCTTAGCGAAAAGGGGGGAAGAGACCCAGTACTTC
CDR3 length: 11; D gene: -; V gene: TRBV27; J gene: TRBJ2-1; clone size: -; CDR3 protein: CASSLYNEQFF; CDR3 DNA: TGTGCCAGCAGTCTTTACAATGAGCAGTTCTTC
CDR3 length: 15; D gene: TRBD1; V gene: TRBV7-9; J gene: TRBJ1-1; clone size: -; CDR3 protein: CASSLETGVNTEAFF; CDR3 DNA: TGTGCCAGCAGCTTAGAAACAGGGGTAAACACTGAAGCTTTCTTT
CDR3 length: 16; D gene: TRBD2; V gene: TRBV19; J gene: TRBJ2-1; clone size: once; CDR3 protein: CASSIRASGSTDEQFF; CDR3 DNA: TGTGCCAGTAGTATAAGGGCTAGCGGGAGTACCGATGAGCAGTTCTTC
CDR3 length: 13; D gene: -; V gene: TRBV9; J gene: TRBJ2-7; clone size: -; CDR3 protein: CASSVGLGTGQYF; CDR3 DNA: TGTGCCAGCAGCGTAGGGCTGGGGACTGGACAGTACTTC
CDR3 length: 15; D gene: TRBD2; V gene: TRBV11-2; J gene: TRBJ2-1; clone size: once; CDR3 protein: CASSDTSGKNNEQFF; CDR3 DNA: TGTGCCAGCAGCGACACTAGCGGGAAAAACAATGAGCAGTTCTTC
CDR3 length: 15; D gene: -; V gene: TRBV7-8; J gene: TRBJ2-1; clone size: -; CDR3 protein: CASSFTGGSYNEQFF; CDR3 DNA: TGTGCCAGCAGTTTTACTGGAGGCTCCTACAATGAGCAGTTCTTC
CDR3 length: 12; D gene: -; V gene: TRBV11-2; J gene: TRBJ2-7; clone size: -; CDR3 protein: CASSSLDYEQYF; CDR3 DNA: TGTGCCAGCAGCTCGCTAGACTACGAGCAGTACTTC
CDR3 length: 15; D gene: -; V gene: TRBV7-6; J gene: TRBJ2-3; clone size: -; CDR3 protein: CASSLVRGSTDTQYF; CDR3 DNA: TGTGCCAGCAGCTTAGTCCGCGGGAGCACAGATACGCAGTATTTT
CDR3 length: 15; D gene: TRBD2; V gene: TRBV7-6; J gene: TRBJ2-1; clone size: -; CDR3 protein: CASSLGRESHNEQFF; CDR3 DNA: TGTGCCAGCAGCTTAGGGCGGGAGTCCCACAATGAGCAGTTCTTC
CDR3 length: 16; D gene: TRBD2; V gene: TRBV18; J gene: TRBJ2-2; clone size: -; CDR3 protein: CASSSTSGDNTGELFF; CDR3 DNA: TGTGCCAGCTCATCTACTAGCGGGGATAACACCGGGGAGCTGTTTTTT
CDR3 length: 15; D gene: TRBD2; V gene: TRBV15; J gene: TRBJ2-1; clone size: -; CDR3 protein: CATSRELASYNEQFF; CDR3 DNA: TGTGCCACCAGCAGAGAACTAGCGTCTTACAATGAGCAGTTCTTC
CDR3 length: 16; D gene: TRBD2; V gene: TRBV7-9; J gene: TRBJ2-3; clone size: -; CDR3 protein: CASSLADDSGIHTQYF; CDR3 DNA: TGTGCCAGCAGCTTAGCCGATGATAGCGGGATTCATACGCAGTATTTT
CDR3 length: 17; D gene: TRBD1; V gene: TRBV5-1; J gene: TRBJ1-1; clone size: -; CDR3 protein: CASSFGTEFAWDTEAFF; CDR3 DNA: TGCGCCAGCAGCTTCGGGACAGAGTTTGCCTGGGACACTGAAGCTTTCTTT
CDR3 length: 14; D gene: -; V gene: TRBV27; J gene: TRBJ1-1; clone size: -; CDR3 protein: CASSFQPLNTEAFF; CDR3 DNA: TGTGCCAGCAGTTTTCAGCCACTAAACACTGAAGCTTTCTTT
CDR3 length: 14; D gene: -; V gene: TRBV13; J gene: TRBJ2-7; clone size: -; CDR3 protein: CASSPGRSDYEQYF; CDR3 DNA: TGTGCCAGCAGCCCCGGGCGGTCAGACTACGAGCAGTACTTC
CDR3 length: 13; D gene: -; V gene: TRBV27; J gene: TRBJ2-7; clone size: -; CDR3 protein: CASSLSRRYEQYF; CDR3 DNA: TGTGCCAGCAGTTTATCTCGGCGTTACGAGCAGTACTTC
CDR3 length: 15; D gene: TRBD1; V gene: TRBV7-2; J gene: TRBJ2-1; clone size: -; CDR3 protein: CASSLGTGSYNEQFF; CDR3 DNA: TGTGCCAGCAGCTTGGGGACAGGGTCCTACAATGAGCAGTTCTTC
CDR3 length: 14; D gene: TRBD2; V gene: TRBV7-9; J gene: TRBJ2-7; clone size: -; CDR3 protein: CASSLSGSDYEQYF; CDR3 DNA: TGTGCCAGCAGCCTTAGCGGGAGTGATTACGAGCAGTACTTC
CDR3 length: 18; D gene: TRBD2; V gene: TRBV27; J gene: TRBJ2-1; clone size: -; CDR3 protein: CASSPPLSGRVSFNEQFF; CDR3 DNA: TGTGCCAGCAGCCCCCCCCTTAGCGGGAGGGTGTCATTCAATGAGCAGTTCTTC
CDR3 length: 14; D gene: -; V gene: TRBV5-1; J gene: TRBJ1-1; clone size: once; CDR3 protein: CASSLGGANTEAFF; CDR3 DNA: TGCGCCAGCAGCTTGGGAGGGGCGAACACTGAAGCTTTCTTT
CDR3 length: 15; D gene: TRBD1; V gene: TRBV29-1; J gene: TRBJ1-2; clone size: -; CDR3 protein: CSVHAGTAGDYGYTF; CDR3 DNA: TGCAGCGTACACGCTGGGACAGCCGGGGACTATGGCTACACCTTC
CDR3 length: 15; D gene: -; V gene: TRBV13; J gene: TRBJ1-4; clone size: -; CDR3 protein: CASSADGQRNEKLFF; CDR3 DNA: TGTGCCAGCAGTGCCGACGGACAGCGTAATGAAAAACTGTTTTTT
CDR3 length: 17; D gene: TRBD2; V gene: TRBV5-1; J gene: TRBJ2-1; clone size: -; CDR3 protein: CASSPGLAGSSYNEQFF; CDR3 DNA: TGCGCCAGCAGTCCGGGACTAGCGGGAAGCTCCTACAATGAGCAGTTCTTC